This record covers a single TCR beta chain. One end of the junction is discordant with germline, which a read error may explain. The TCR beta CDR3 regions underwent amplification using RNA transcripts as the source. In the first-round RT-PCR of the TCR CDR3, the HTBI primer set was used. One entry per CDR3 protein results from TCRdb running MiXCR on the multiplex PCR reads. Of about 620,000 distinct CDR3 sequences in the sample, roughly 16% were seen once. Patients between 18 and 65 years old had hyperthyroidism, newly diagnosed and lasting under 2 months. The source of the sample is a study of T cells in Graves' hyperthyroidism and ophthalmopathy. Study-level information: The blood sample was taken at first diagnosis, before treatment began.

Germline V lookup: CDR1 SGHRS, CDR2 YFSETQ. The CDR3 is made up of 13 amino acids. The sequence derives from a woman aged 30 to 39 with Graves' hyperthyroidism. The V and J genes are TRBV5-1 and TRBJ1-1; possible D gene TRBD1, 6 bases. The specimen was blood. CDR3 sequence reads: CASSWTADTEASF. CDR3 in DNA: TGCGCCAGCAGCTGGACAGCAGACACTGAAGCTTCCTTT.